This T cell receptor beta chain came from a study of cytomegalovirus exposure and HLA in healthy donors. Findings and limits, study-wide: Some TCR beta chains (roughly 160 of them) were listed as cytomegalovirus-associated. Highly shared sequence variants in one cluster were likely a sequencing artifact.

As for this clone: The antigen is unknown.

The study ran its PCR with 60 Vbeta and 13 Jbeta primers. Generated by immunoSEQ multiplex PCR, the TCRdb table keeps only in-frame clones and is missing some. The table includes 150,000 or so clones, approximately 82% detected once. Sequenced sample: PBMCs. This sequence was found in a young man in good health and CMV-seropositive.

The CDR3 coding sequence is TGCAGCACCCCGGGACAGGTATCTTACAATGAGCAGTTCTTC. Residues: CSTPGQVSYNEQFF. The J gene is TRBJ2-1, the V gene TRBV29-1; TRBD1 matches 8 bases. The CDR3 length is 14 residues. Trimming at V came to 8 bases and at J to 4 bases, leaving 10 bases not matched to a gene. CDR1 SQVTM and CDR2 ANQGSEA come from the germline V gene.